The rows below give T cell receptor beta chains drawn from one sample of a study of response to subunit inactivated influenza vaccine. TCRdb re-called the RT-PCR reads through MiXCR, storing one row per CDR3 protein. Found here are some 570,000 distinct CDR3 sequences, over 9% of them singletons; the top ten hold 11%. These data also featured in a second study, about T cells expressing NK-cell markers.

The specimen comprised PBMCs from blood, sampled on the day of vaccination. These receptors were collected from a man aged 50 to 59 who received an inactivated influenza vaccine. Both conserved end residues are part of each CDR3. A D gene is named only where the DNA matches it firmly. Clone size is given for some rows only: seen once, a few or many times, or a class if the clone is expanded.

>TRBJ2-2|TRBV23-1|.|.
CASPKGTPNTGELFF
TGCGCCAGCCCCAAGGGGACACCGAACACCGGGGAGCTGTTTTTT
>TRBJ2-1|TRBV7-6|.|TRBD2
CASSLVAGGLYNEQFF
TGTGCCAGCAGCTTAGTGGCGGGAGGGCTTTACAATGAGCAGTTCTTC
>TRBJ2-2|TRBV7-9|.|TRBD2
CASSPFTSENTGELFF
TGTGCCAGCAGCCCCTTTACTAGCGAGAACACCGGGGAGCTGTTTTTT
>TRBJ2-5|TRBV6-5|few|.
CASSYGPGGVETQYF
TGTGCCAGCAGTTACGGACCAGGTGGTGTAGAGACCCAGTACTTC
>TRBJ2-1|TRBV29-1|few|TRBD2
CSAEGTRGNEQFF
TGCAGCGCCGAGGGGACTAGGGGCAATGAGCAGTTCTTC
>TRBJ1-5|TRBV15|few|.
CATSHSDSSQPQHF
TGTGCCACCAGCCACAGCGACTCCAGTCAGCCCCAGCATTTT
>TRBJ2-1|TRBV7-9|many|TRBD2
CAIPGREGRNNEQFF
TGTGCCATTCCTGGGCGGGAGGGCCGGAACAATGAGCAGTTCTTC
>TRBJ2-3|TRBV6-5|many|.
CASSYSRGRDTQYF
TGTGCCAGCAGTTACTCTCGCGGTAGAGATACGCAGTATTTT
>TRBJ2-7|TRBV18|.|TRBD1
CASSPWGQRYYEQYF
TGTGCCAGCTCACCTTGGGGACAGAGATACTACGAGCAGTACTTC
>TRBJ1-1|TRBV6-2/TRBV6-3|.|TRBD1
CASSYSRTTTGTWNTEAFF
TGTGCCAGCAGTTACTCAAGGACGACGACAGGGACGTGGAACACTGAAGCTTTCTTT
>TRBJ2-3|TRBV11-1|few|.
CASSFPALRHRLGTTDTQYF
TGTGCCAGCAGCTTCCCTGCTTTGAGGCACAGGCTCGGGACGACAGATACGCAGTATTTT
>TRBJ1-5|TRBV5-1|many|.
CASSPDSLNQPQHF
TGCGCCAGCAGCCCGGACAGCCTGAATCAGCCCCAGCATTTT
>TRBJ2-2|TRBV7-9|many|.
CASSLVGSGELFF
TGCGCCAGCAGCTTGGTCGGGTCGGGGGAGCTGTTTTTT
>TRBJ2-7|TRBV4-1|.|.
CASSHQGSYEQYF
TGCGCCAGCAGCCACCAGGGCAGCTACGAGCAGTACTTC
>TRBJ2-6|TRBV6-5|.|.
CASSYSGTVAGANVLTF
TGTGCCAGCAGTTACTCCGGGACGGTAGCTGGGGCCAACGTCCTGACTTTC
>TRBJ2-7|TRBV6-2/TRBV6-3|few|TRBD2
CASSYPGLAGYEQYF
TGTGCCAGCAGTTACCCCGGGCTAGCGGGCTACGAGCAGTACTTC
>TRBJ1-1|TRBV20-1|.|.
CSAVQGVNTEAFF
TGCAGTGCAGTACAGGGCGTGAACACTGAAGCTTTCTTT
>TRBJ1-1|TRBV3-1|many|.
CASSQMELNTEAFF
TGTGCCAGCAGCCAGATGGAACTGAACACTGAAGCTTTCTTT
>TRBJ2-1|TRBV25-1|many|.
CASSEWVSGLWNEQFF
TGTGCCAGCAGTGAATGGGTTAGCGGACTATGGAATGAGCAGTTCTTC
>TRBJ2-2|TRBV12-3/TRBV12-4|.|TRBD2
CASSSSAGGGELFF
TGTGCCAGCAGTTCTAGCGCGGGGGGCGGGGAGCTGTTTTTT
>TRBJ2-7|TRBV5-1|.|TRBD1
CASSTYTGTGSDEQYF
TGCGCCAGCAGCACGTATACCGGGACAGGGTCTGACGAGCAGTACTTC
>TRBJ2-7|TRBV28|.|TRBD1
CASSLPPGQGKQYF
TGTGCCAGCAGTTTACCCCCGGGACAGGGCAAGCAGTACTTC
>TRBJ2-1|TRBV7-2|few|.
CASSLATGQNNEQFF
TGTGCCAGCAGCTTAGCAACCGGACAAAACAATGAGCAGTTCTTC
>TRBJ2-1|TRBV9|many|TRBD2
CASSVSGRSYNEQFF
TGTGCCAGCAGCGTTAGCGGGAGGAGCTACAATGAGCAGTTCTTC
>TRBJ2-7|TRBV24-1|.|.
CATRTGRSYEQYF
TGTGCCACCAGAACAGGGCGCTCCTACGAGCAGTACTTC
>TRBJ2-7|TRBV25-1|many|.
CASRVGARNEQYF
TGTGCCAGCAGGGTCGGGGCGCGCAACGAGCAGTACTTC
>TRBJ1-1|TRBV10-3|few|TRBD1
CATQGMNTEAFF
TGTGCCACACAGGGGATGAACACTGAAGCTTTCTTT
>TRBJ2-7|TRBV5-1|few|TRBD2
CASSLSGGFSYEQYF
TGCGCCAGCAGCCTTAGCGGGGGATTCTCCTACGAGCAGTACTTC
>TRBJ2-2|TRBV5-4|.|TRBD1
CASSKPGQGTTGELFF
TGTGCCAGCAGCAAACCGGGACAGGGGACCACCGGGGAGCTGTTTTTT
>TRBJ1-5|TRBV12-3/TRBV12-4|many|.
CASRGMGQPQHF
TGTGCCAGCAGAGGGATGGGTCAGCCCCAGCATTTT
>TRBJ1-2|TRBV30|few|TRBD1
CAWSVLWTGGSGYTF
TGTGCCTGGAGTGTACTCTGGACAGGGGGCTCTGGCTACACCTTC
>TRBJ2-1|TRBV12-3/TRBV12-4|.|TRBD2
CASSVSGGAEEQFF
TGTGCCAGCAGTGTTAGCGGGGGGGCAGAAGAGCAGTTCTTC
>TRBJ2-4|TRBV10-1|.|.
CASSPPLGGKAKNIQYF
TGCGCCAGCAGCCCCCCGTTAGGAGGGAAAGCCAAAAACATTCAGTACTTC
>TRBJ2-1|TRBV28|.|.
CASFPSTGSSYNEQFF
TGTGCCAGCTTCCCCTCAACCGGGAGCTCCTACAATGAGCAGTTCTTC
>TRBJ2-1|TRBV5-1|many|.
CASSFFRDPGSEQFF
TGCGCCAGCAGCTTTTTCCGGGACCCAGGCAGCGAGCAGTTCTTC
>TRBJ1-6|TRBV10-3|few|TRBD1
CAISSKGQGDSPLHF
TGTGCCATCAGTAGTAAGGGGCAGGGGGACTCACCCCTCCACTTT
>TRBJ2-2|TRBV4-3|.|TRBD1
CASSNRDREHGELFF
TGCGCCAGCAGCAACCGGGACAGGGAACACGGGGAGCTGTTTTTT
>TRBJ2-3|TRBV5-1|.|TRBD1
CASSGGQVLTDTQYF
TGCGCCAGCAGCGGTGGACAGGTTTTAACAGATACGCAGTATTTT
>TRBJ2-2|TRBV5-1|few|TRBD1
CASRWQGALAGTGELFF
TGCGCCAGCAGATGGCAGGGGGCTTTGGCGGGTACCGGGGAGCTGTTTTTT
>TRBJ2-2|TRBV29-1|.|.
CSVDLPNTGELFF
TGCAGCGTTGACCTCCCGAACACCGGGGAGCTGTTTTTT
>TRBJ1-6|TRBV12-3/TRBV12-4|.|.
CASSPETWTFNSPLHF
TGTGCCAGCAGTCCGGAGACATGGACATTTAATTCACCCCTCCACTTT
>TRBJ2-1|TRBV5-6|.|.
CASSFPSSYNEQFF
TGTGCCAGCAGCTTTCCGAGCTCCTACAATGAGCAGTTCTTC
>TRBJ2-4|TRBV20-1|few|.
CSAPYPENIQYF
TGCAGTGCGCCGTACCCGGAAAACATTCAGTACTTC
>TRBJ2-2|TRBV7-9|few|TRBD2
CASSLTKAGTGELFF
TGTGCCAGCAGCTTAACGAAAGCGGGGACCGGGGAGCTGTTTTTT
>TRBJ2-3|TRBV29-1|many|.
CSGGTDTQYF
TGCAGCGGCGGGACAGATACGCAGTATTTT
>TRBJ2-7|TRBV10-3|few|.
CAISESLGYEQYF
TGTGCCATCAGTGAGTCCCTAGGGTACGAGCAGTACTTC
>TRBJ1-5|TRBV24-1|few|TRBD1
CATSDSKTGAGQPQHF
TGTGCCACCAGTGATTCGAAGACAGGGGCCGGTCAGCCCCAGCATTTT
>TRBJ2-5|TRBV12-3/TRBV12-4|few|.
CASSLAQGEETQYF
TGTGCCAGCAGTTTAGCGCAGGGAGAAGAGACCCAGTACTTC
>TRBJ2-3|TRBV29-1|few|.
CSAKAHTADTQYF
TGCAGCGCTAAAGCCCACACCGCAGATACGCAGTATTTT
>TRBJ1-3|TRBV20-1|.|.
CSAYSFGGATGNTIYF
TGCAGTGCCTATTCATTTGGGGGGGCGACTGGAAACACCATATATTTT
>TRBJ1-4|TRBV4-1|few|.
CASSQAGFNEKLFF
TGCGCCAGCAGCCAAGCAGGGTTCAATGAAAAACTGTTTTTT
>TRBJ2-1|TRBV27|.|TRBD1
CASSHAGSGTGFLVNEQFF
TGTGCCAGCAGTCACGCCGGCTCCGGGACAGGGTTTCTGGTGAATGAGCAGTTCTTC
>TRBJ2-6|TRBV28|few|.
CASSLSTGANVLTF
TGTGCCAGCAGTCTTTCAACCGGGGCCAACGTCCTGACTTTC
>TRBJ2-1|TRBV20-1|few|.
CSAARGSYNEQFF
TGCAGTGCGGCCAGGGGCTCCTACAATGAGCAGTTCTTC
>TRBJ2-7|TRBV5-6|.|.
CASSLLTVRWTSYEQYF
TGTGCCAGCAGCTTGCTTACGGTGCGATGGACTTCCTACGAGCAGTACTTC
>TRBJ2-1|TRBV6-5|few|.
CASSYSRDYNEQFF
TGTGCCAGCAGTTACTCGAGGGACTACAATGAGCAGTTCTTC
>TRBJ2-1|TRBV5-1|many|.
CASSSRWRDSYNEQFF
TGCGCCAGCAGCTCGAGGTGGCGGGACAGTTACAATGAGCAGTTCTTC
>TRBJ2-6|TRBV25-1|.|.
CASSEEKGGPPGANVLTF
TGTGCCAGCAGTGAAGAGAAGGGTGGGCCACCTGGGGCCAACGTCCTGACTTTC
>TRBJ2-2|TRBV5-6|.|.
CASSHDSSGELFF
TGTGCCAGCAGCCACGACAGCTCCGGGGAGCTGTTTTTT
>TRBJ2-5|TRBV20-1|few|.
CSARGTGFFETQYF
TGCAGTGCTAGGGGTACGGGATTTTTCGAGACCCAGTACTTC